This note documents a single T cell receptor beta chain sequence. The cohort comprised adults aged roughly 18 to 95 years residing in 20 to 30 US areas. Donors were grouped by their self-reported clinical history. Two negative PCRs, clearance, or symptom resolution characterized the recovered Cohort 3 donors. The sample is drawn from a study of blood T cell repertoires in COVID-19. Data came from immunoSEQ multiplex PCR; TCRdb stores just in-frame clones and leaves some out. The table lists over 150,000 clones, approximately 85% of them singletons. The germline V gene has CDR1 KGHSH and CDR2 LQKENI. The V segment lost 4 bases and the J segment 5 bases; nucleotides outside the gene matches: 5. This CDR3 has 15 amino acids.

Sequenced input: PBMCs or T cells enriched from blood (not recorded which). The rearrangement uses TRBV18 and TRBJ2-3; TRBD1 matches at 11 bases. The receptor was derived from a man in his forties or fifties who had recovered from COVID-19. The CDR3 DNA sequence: TGTGCCAGCTCACGCACGGGACAGGGGGGAGATACGCAGTATTTT. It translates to CASSRTGQGGDTQYF.